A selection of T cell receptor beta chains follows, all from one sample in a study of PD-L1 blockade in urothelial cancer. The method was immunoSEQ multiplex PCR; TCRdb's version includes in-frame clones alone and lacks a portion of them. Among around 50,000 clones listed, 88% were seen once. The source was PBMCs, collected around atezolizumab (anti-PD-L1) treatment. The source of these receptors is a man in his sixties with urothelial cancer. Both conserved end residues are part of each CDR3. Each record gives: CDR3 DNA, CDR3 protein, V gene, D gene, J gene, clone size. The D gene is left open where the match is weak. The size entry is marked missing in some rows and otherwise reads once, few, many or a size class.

TGTGCCAGCAGCGTCTGGGGGGGGGAAAAGTTCTTC,CASSVWGGEKFF,TRBV5-6,TRBD2,TRBJ2-1,.
TGTGCCAGCAGCTTAGCCGGGACAGAGAATTCACCCCTCCACTTT,CASSLAGTENSPLHF,TRBV7-8,TRBD1,TRBJ1-6,.
TGTGCCAGTAGTCGGGACAGGGGATATGACGGCTACACCTTC,CASSRDRGYDGYTF,TRBV19,TRBD1,TRBJ1-2,.
TGCGCCAGCAGTCCTACCCGATTAAACACCGGGGAGCTGTTTTTT,CASSPTRLNTGELFF,TRBV5-1,.,TRBJ2-2,.
TGTGCCAGAAGCTTCGCCCAGGGTAAGAGGTACGAGCAGTACTTC,CARSFAQGKRYEQYF,TRBV5-3,.,TRBJ2-7,.
TGTGCCAGCAGCAAAGGTATGCGACAGGATAGCAATCAGCCCCAGCATTTT,CASSKGMRQDSNQPQHF,TRBV21-1,.,TRBJ1-5,once
TGTGCCAGCAGCTTGGGGGGGACTAGCCACTTTAATGAGCAGTTCTTC,CASSLGGTSHFNEQFF,TRBV5-4,TRBD2,TRBJ2-1,.
TGTGCCAGCAGCGAAGGGACAGACATGCCTCGGGATGAGCAGTTCTTC,CASSEGTDMPRDEQFF,TRBV7-2,TRBD1,TRBJ2-1,.
TGTGCCAGCAGACTAGCCGGGACGTACACAGATACGCAGTATTTT,CASRLAGTYTDTQYF,TRBV2,.,TRBJ2-3,.
TGTGCCAGCAGTCCCCAGACTAGCGGGAGATGGACAGATACGCAGTATTTT,CASSPQTSGRWTDTQYF,TRBV28,TRBD2,TRBJ2-3,few
TGTGCCAGCAGCCCCGGGACAGGGAAACACGAGCAGTACTTC,CASSPGTGKHEQYF,TRBV6-5,TRBD1,TRBJ2-7,.
TGCGCCAGCAGCCAAGTAAGGACAGGGGGCGATCTCTCTGGAAACACCATATATTTT,CASSQVRTGGDLSGNTIYF,TRBV4-1,TRBD1,TRBJ1-3,.
TGTGCCAGCAGCTCCACCGAAGCGGGATACGATGAGCAGTTCTTC,CASSSTEAGYDEQFF,TRBV7-8,TRBD2,TRBJ2-1,.
TGTGCCAGCAGTTACTCGGTACAGGGGGCGCGTGCTGAAGCTTTCTTT,CASSYSVQGARAEAFF,TRBV6-5,TRBD1,TRBJ1-1,.
TGTGCCAGTAGTTCCTTACAGGGGATCGAGCAGTACTTC,CASSSLQGIEQYF,TRBV19,TRBD1,TRBJ2-7,.
TGTGCCAGCAGTTTATTCTCGGTCGCGCCCTACGAGCAGTACTTC,CASSLFSVAPYEQYF,TRBV27,.,TRBJ2-7,.
TGTGCCAGCAGCTCCTCAGGGGGCTCGAATGGCTACACCTTC,CASSSSGGSNGYTF,TRBV11-2,TRBD1,TRBJ1-2,.
TGTGCCAGCAGCTTGGGGCTAGCGGGAGTCGGCAATGAGCAGTTCTTC,CASSLGLAGVGNEQFF,TRBV5-4,TRBD2,TRBJ2-1,.
TGTGCCAGCACCCTACTATTGGGAGAAGAGACCCAGTACTTC,CASTLLLGEETQYF,TRBV6-5,.,TRBJ2-5,.
TGTGCCAGCAGATTGACAGAAAACTATGGCTACACCTTC,CASRLTENYGYTF,TRBV28,.,TRBJ1-2,once
TGTGCCAGCAGTTACTCGCCCCTCTTCAGTACCCAGTACTTC,CASSYSPLFSTQYF,TRBV6-5,.,TRBJ2-5,.
TGTGCCAGCACTCAGGGGGGAGAAGCCCCCTTTCGGGTGCAGTATTTT,CASTQGGEAPFRVQYF,TRBV27,.,TRBJ2-3,.
TGTGCCAGCAGCTTGGCGGAGGGTGGCTACACCTTC,CASSLAEGGYTF,TRBV5-5,.,TRBJ1-2,.
TGTGCCTGGAGTGATGGGAGAAATAGCAATCAGCCCCAGCATTTT,CAWSDGRNSNQPQHF,TRBV30,.,TRBJ1-5,once
TGTGCCAGCAGTTTATTCCCCCTAGCGGGACAGAACAATGAGCAGTTCTTC,CASSLFPLAGQNNEQFF,TRBV28,TRBD2,TRBJ2-1,.
TGTGCCAGCAGCCCCCGGGGTAGCGGGGGCCCCGTCCCCGAGCAGTTCTTC,CASSPRGSGGPVPEQFF,TRBV11-2,TRBD2,TRBJ2-1,.
TGCAGCGCCGCAGGGGGCCCGAACACTGAAGCTTTCTTT,CSAAGGPNTEAFF,TRBV29-1,TRBD1,TRBJ1-1,once
TGTGCCAGCAGCGCCAGCTTCGGAGGGGCCGGGGAGCTGTTTTTT,CASSASFGGAGELFF,TRBV7-2,.,TRBJ2-2,.
TGTGCCAGCAGTTCAGGGGTACTGAGAGGCTACACCTTC,CASSSGVLRGYTF,TRBV28,.,TRBJ1-2,.